The source of this TCR beta chain is a study of a mutant IDH1 vaccine in newly diagnosed glioma (dated by TCRdb to about 2021). About the study as a whole: Vaccination began 4-6 weeks after radiotherapy alone, or alongside temozolomide cycles in the chemotherapy-containing groups. The 30 to 40 treated patients were approximately 62% male and roughly 38% female, with a mean age of roughly 40 years. Prior to enrollment, patients had been given standard therapy consisting of radiotherapy alone, temozolomide alone, or radiochemotherapy with temozolomide, with the combination given to most patients. The week-35 safety follow-up took place at visit V12, and the week-47 end of study took place at visit V13. Peripheral blood samples were drawn at six visits, namely V03 (baseline), V05, V07, V10, V12 and V13. For exploratory analyses, longitudinal TCRB deep sequencing was carried out in about two dozen treated patients wherever samples were available. Paper-wide results and their limitations: No apparent relationship was observed between pseudoprogression and alterations in the top peripheral T cell clonotypes detected by TCRB sequencing. Vaccine-induced immune responses across multiple MHC alleles were detected in 85% to 95% of patients. PBMC samples for TCRB deep sequencing were selected based on availability. The authors noted that analyses of patient blood samples could not be reproduced because of sample limitations.

The library relied on the immunoSEQ multiplex PCR assay. Rearranged TCR beta chain sequences were amplified using the hsTCRB Kit according to the manufacturer's protocol. An Illumina MiSeq was used to sequence the TCRB libraries. The study's own analysis went as follows. The proprietary platform of the kit vendor was used for demultiplexing, trimming and gene mapping. This immuneACCESS table, as held by TCRdb, lists in-frame sequences with V and J called but not all clones. Of the missing ones, under half trace to an unresolved V gene in checked studies; the others have no known cause. V, J and clone size are those of that table, while D and trimming were read from the DNA. This sample lists tens of thousands of clones; more than 75% were detected once. Clones ranked in the top ten supply roughly 5% of the sample. What this sample's time point label stands for: week 35, safety follow-up. Each vaccine dose, consisting of 300 ug of a 20-mer mutant IDH1 peptide in Montanide, was administered subcutaneously with topical imiquimod. Patients received eight vaccinations in weeks 1, 3, 5, 7, 11, 15, 19 and 23, corresponding to visits V03 through V10. Newly diagnosed WHO grade 3 or 4 IDH1-mutant astrocytomas showing loss of nuclear ATRX were present in the donors. The samples were drawn from NOA16, a multicentre, single-arm, open-label phase I trial in Germany that tested a mutant IDH1 peptide vaccine in humans for the first time. Genomic DNA for TCRB sequencing was isolated from EDTA blood with the DNeasy Blood and Tissue Kit.

As concerns this clone: Its antigen has not been determined. The record has no base qualities; no much larger clone is one base away.

Measured from the cysteine to the phenylalanine, the CDR3 is 13 residues long. The DNA shown is the 39-base CDR3, in frame from base 1. This TCR derives from a woman between 40 and 55 years old with glioma. The chain was built from TRBV21-1 and TRBJ1-5; TRBD1 was called by the table and not checked on the DNA. TRBV21-1 is assigned pseudogene status. The material sequenced was PBMCs, taken from a glioma patient whose treatment included an IDH1 peptide vaccine. The DNA reads as follows: TGTGCCAGCAGCAACGACAGGGAACAGCCCCAGCATTTT. Translated, it reads CASSNDREQPQHF.